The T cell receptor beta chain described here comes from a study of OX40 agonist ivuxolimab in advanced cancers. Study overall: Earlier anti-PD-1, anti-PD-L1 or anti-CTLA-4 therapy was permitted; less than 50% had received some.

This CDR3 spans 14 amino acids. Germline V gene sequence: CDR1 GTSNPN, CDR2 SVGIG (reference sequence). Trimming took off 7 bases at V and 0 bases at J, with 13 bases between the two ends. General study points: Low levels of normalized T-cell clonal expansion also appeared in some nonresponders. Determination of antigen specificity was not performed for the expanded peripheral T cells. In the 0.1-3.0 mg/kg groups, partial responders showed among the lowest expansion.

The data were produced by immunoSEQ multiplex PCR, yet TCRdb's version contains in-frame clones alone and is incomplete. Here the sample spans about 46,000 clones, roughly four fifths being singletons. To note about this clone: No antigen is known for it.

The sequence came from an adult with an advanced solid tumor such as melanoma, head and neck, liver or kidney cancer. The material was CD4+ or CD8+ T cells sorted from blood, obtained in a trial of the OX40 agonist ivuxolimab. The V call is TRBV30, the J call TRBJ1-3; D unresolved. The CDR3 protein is CAFSLLGSGNTIYF. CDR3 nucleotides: TGTGCCTTTTCCCTTTTGGGCTCTGGAAACACCATATATTTT.